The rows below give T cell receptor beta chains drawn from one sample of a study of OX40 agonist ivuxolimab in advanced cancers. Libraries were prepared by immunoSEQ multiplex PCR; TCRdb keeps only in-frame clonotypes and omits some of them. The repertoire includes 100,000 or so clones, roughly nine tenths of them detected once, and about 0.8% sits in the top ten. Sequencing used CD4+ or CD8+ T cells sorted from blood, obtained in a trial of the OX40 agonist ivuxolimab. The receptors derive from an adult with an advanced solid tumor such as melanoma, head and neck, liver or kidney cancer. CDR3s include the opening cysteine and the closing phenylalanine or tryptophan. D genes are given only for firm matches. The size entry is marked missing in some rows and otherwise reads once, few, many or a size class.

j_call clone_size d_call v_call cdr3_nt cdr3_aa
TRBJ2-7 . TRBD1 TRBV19 TGTGCCAGTAGTCTCAGACAGGGTGTCTACGAGCAGTACTTC CASSLRQGVYEQYF
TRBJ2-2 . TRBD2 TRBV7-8 TGTGCCAGCAGCCGACCTTCAATAACTAGCGGGAGGGCCACCGGGGAGCTGTTTTTT CASSRPSITSGRATGELFF
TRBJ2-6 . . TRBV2 TGTGCCAGCAGTCAACTAGGGGGGCCTGGGGCCAACGTCCTGACTTTC CASSQLGGPGANVLTF
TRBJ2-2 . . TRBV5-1 TGCGCCAGCAGCATTGGACAGACCACCGGGGAGCTGTTTTTT CASSIGQTTGELFF
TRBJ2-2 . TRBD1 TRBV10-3 TGTGCCATCAGTGACTCACGGGACAGGCCAAACACCGGGGAGCTGTTTTTT CAISDSRDRPNTGELFF
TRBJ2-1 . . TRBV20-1 TGCAGTGCTAGCCGTAATGAGCAGTTCTTC CSASRNEQFF
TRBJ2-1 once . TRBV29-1 TGCAGCGTCCCTAAAAGGAAACGGGTCGATAATGAGCAGTTCTTC CSVPKRKRVDNEQFF
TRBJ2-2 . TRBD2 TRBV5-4 TGTGCCAGCAGCTCCTGGACTAGCGGCATCGGGGAGCTGTTTTTT CASSSWTSGIGELFF
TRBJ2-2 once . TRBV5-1 TGCGCCAGCAGCTCAGGAGCAGGGAAGTTAACCGGGGAGCTGTTTTTT CASSSGAGKLTGELFF
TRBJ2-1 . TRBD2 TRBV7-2 TGTGCCAGCAGTCCGCTGAGAGCGGGAGGTTACAATGAGCAGTTCTTC CASSPLRAGGYNEQFF
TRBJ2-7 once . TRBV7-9 TGTGCCAGCAGCCCCCGGGACCCGGCCAACTACGAGCAGTACTTC CASSPRDPANYEQYF
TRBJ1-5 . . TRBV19 TGTGCCAGTAGTGTAGGACAGAGGCAGCCCCAGCATTTT CASSVGQRQPQHF
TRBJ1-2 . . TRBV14 TGTGCCAGCAGCCGGGAGGGTTTTCGGTATGGCTACACCTTC CASSREGFRYGYTF
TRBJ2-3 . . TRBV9 TGTGCCAGCAGCGAACGGCCAGGGGGGGATACGCAGTATTTT CASSERPGGDTQYF
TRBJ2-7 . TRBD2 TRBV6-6 TGTGCCAGCATGTTAGCGGGAGGGAGATACGAGCAGTACTTC CASMLAGGRYEQYF